Listed below are T cell receptor beta chains from one sample, sequenced in a study of patients and donors after allogeneic stem cell transplantation. One entry per CDR3 protein results from TCRdb running MiXCR on the RT-PCR reads. The sample includes approximately 170,000 distinct CDR3 sequences, about 29% of them seen just once. Sequencing input: blood, either unsorted or a sorted T cell fraction (not recorded which). Every receptor here comes from a human donor who was either an allogeneic HSCT recipient or a stem cell or donor lymphocyte infusion donor (not recorded which). It is not recorded whose cells these are; they may come from a transplant donor. Both conserved end residues are part of each CDR3. A D gene is named only where the DNA matches it firmly. Clone size is not always given. Where it is, it says once, few, many or a class for expanded clones.

>TRBJ1-5|many|NA|TRBV20-1
CSAPTHLPQHF
TGCAGTGCTCCTACGCACCTGCCCCAGCATTTT
>TRBJ2-3|once|NA|TRBV24-1
CATSDSGQVTDTQYF
TGTGCCACCAGTGATTCGGGACAAGTCACAGATACGCAGTATTTT
>TRBJ1-1|NA|TRBD1|TRBV5-6
CASSRPTGGTEAFF
TGTGCCAGCAGCCGACCTACAGGGGGCACTGAAGCTTTCTTT
>TRBJ2-3|NA|TRBD1|TRBV4-3
CASSQDDRGIDTQYF
TGCGCCAGCAGCCAAGATGACAGGGGAATAGATACGCAGTATTTT
>TRBJ2-3|NA|NA|TRBV7-2
CASSLDLTGADTQYF
TGTGCCAGCAGCTTAGACTTGACAGGCGCAGATACGCAGTATTTT
>TRBJ2-5|few|NA|TRBV5-1
CASSLRGGLETQYF
TGCGCCAGCAGCTTGCGAGGGGGGTTAGAGACCCAGTACTTC
>TRBJ1-6|many|NA|TRBV20-1
CSAISGNSPLHF
TGCAGTGCTATCTCGGGGAATTCACCCCTCCACTTT
>TRBJ2-7|few|NA|TRBV20-1
CSASSVLGEQYF
TGCAGTGCTAGTAGCGTGTTGGGCGAGCAGTACTTC
>TRBJ2-7|NA|NA|TRBV5-6
CASISTVLYEQYF
TGTGCCAGCATCTCTACCGTTCTATACGAGCAGTACTTC
>TRBJ2-7|few|NA|TRBV20-1
CSASPGYEQYF
TGCAGTGCTAGTCCGGGGTACGAGCAGTACTTC
>TRBJ2-5|once|TRBD2|TRBV5-4
CASSLGQRGPGETQYF
TGTGCCAGCAGCTTGGGCCAGCGGGGGCCAGGGGAGACCCAGTACTTC
>TRBJ1-1|NA|NA|TRBV20-1
CSARDLQNTEAFF
TGCAGTGCTAGAGATCTACAGAACACTGAAGCTTTCTTT
>TRBJ1-2|NA|NA|TRBV7-3
CASSPGPGGGYTF
TGTGCCAGCAGCCCCGGGCCTGGCGGTGGCTACACCTTC
>TRBJ1-1|NA|NA|TRBV20-1
CSASPTGFHTEAFF
TGCAGTGCCTCGCCTACAGGGTTTCACACTGAAGCTTTCTTT
>TRBJ1-3|NA|NA|TRBV29-1
CSVVGQGRDTIYF
TGCAGCGTTGTTGGTCAGGGACGGGACACCATATATTTT
>TRBJ1-1|few|NA|TRBV20-1
CSARGDTRTEAFF
TGCAGTGCTAGGGGGGATACGAGGACTGAAGCTTTCTTT
>TRBJ2-1|NA|TRBD2|TRBV4-3
CASSQGAGGYSYNEQFF
TGCGCCAGCAGCCAGGGAGCGGGAGGCTACTCCTACAATGAGCAGTTCTTC
>TRBJ1-2|NA|TRBD1|TRBV25-1
CASSPLGRGRTPNYGYTF
TGTGCCAGCAGTCCGCTGGGGAGGGGGCGGACACCTAACTATGGCTACACCTTC
>TRBJ1-5|few|NA|TRBV24-1
CATSDFTGQGLATQHF
TGTGCCACCAGTGATTTTACGGGGCAGGGTCTAGCGACCCAGCATTTT
>TRBJ2-7|NA|TRBD2|TRBV20-1
CSATWPGGYEQYF
TGCAGTGCTACGTGGCCGGGAGGGTACGAGCAGTACTTC
>TRBJ2-7|NA|NA|TRBV12-3/TRBV12-4
CASSFYREGEEQYF
TGTGCCAGCAGTTTTTACCGGGAAGGAGAAGAGCAGTACTTC
>TRBJ2-1|once|TRBD2|TRBV11-2
CASSSSGLAVNEQFF
TGTGCCAGCAGCTCATCTGGACTAGCAGTCAATGAGCAGTTCTTC
>TRBJ1-6|NA|NA|TRBV6-2/TRBV6-3
CASSQGISGNSPLHF
TGTGCCAGCAGTCAAGGGATCTCTGGGAATTCACCCCTCCACTTT
>TRBJ1-5|NA|TRBD1|TRBV6-6
CASTGGPVQPQHF
TGTGCCAGTACAGGGGGCCCCGTCCAGCCCCAGCATTTT
>TRBJ2-3|NA|TRBD2|TRBV20-1
CSARLIAGVADTQYF
TGCAGTGCTCGCCTTATAGCGGGAGTAGCGGATACGCAGTATTTT
>TRBJ1-2|NA|NA|TRBV5-1
CASSRAGEAGTYGYTF
TGCGCCAGCAGCCGGGCAGGGGAAGCAGGTACCTATGGCTACACCTTC
>TRBJ2-1|few|TRBD2|TRBV15
CATSRTSGSIYNEQFF
TGTGCCACCAGCCGGACTAGCGGGAGCATCTACAATGAGCAGTTCTTC
>TRBJ2-7|NA|TRBD2|TRBV6-6
CASSPWTSGSLAYYEQYF
TGTGCCAGCAGTCCGTGGACTAGCGGGAGTTTAGCTTATTACGAGCAGTACTTC
>TRBJ2-1|NA|NA|TRBV20-1
CSAKVSSYNEQFF
TGCAGTGCTAAGGTTAGCTCCTACAATGAGCAGTTCTTC
>TRBJ1-1|many|NA|TRBV6-2/TRBV6-3
CASSSSYTEAFF
TGTGCCAGCAGTTCCAGTTACACTGAAGCTTTCTTT
>TRBJ2-4|few|NA|TRBV6-5
CASSYSGVSWAKNIQYF
TGTGCCAGCAGTTACTCGGGGGTATCTTGGGCCAAAAACATTCAGTACTTC
>TRBJ1-6|NA|NA|TRBV4-3
CASSQETAGYNSPLHF
TGCGCCAGCAGCCAAGAAACGGCAGGGTATAATTCACCCCTCCACTTT
>TRBJ2-5|few|TRBD2|TRBV6-5
CASRRLAGETQYF
TGTGCCAGCAGAAGACTAGCGGGAGAGACCCAGTACTTC
>TRBJ2-1|many|NA|TRBV12-3/TRBV12-4
CASTSLNEQFF
TGTGCCAGCACAAGTCTCAATGAGCAGTTCTTC
>TRBJ2-3|NA|TRBD2|TRBV6-1
CASSGLAGVTDTQYF
TGTGCCAGCAGTGGACTAGCGGGAGTGACAGATACGCAGTATTTT
>TRBJ1-1|many|NA|TRBV12-3/TRBV12-4
CASSVTGTTEAFF
TGTGCCAGCAGTGTAACAGGGACCACTGAAGCTTTCTTT
>TRBJ2-2|NA|TRBD2|TRBV7-2
CASSSWPDSGRGELFF
TGTGCCAGCAGCTCATGGCCCGACAGCGGGAGGGGGGAGCTGTTTTTT
>TRBJ2-3|NA|TRBD2|TRBV3-1
CASSQDRLAGRADTQYF
TGTGCCAGCAGCCAAGACCGGCTAGCGGGACGCGCAGATACGCAGTATTTT
>TRBJ2-7|few|NA|TRBV27
CASSFGQGFYEQYF
TGTGCCAGCAGTTTTGGGCAGGGGTTCTACGAGCAGTACTTC
>TRBJ1-3|NA|NA|TRBV12-5
CAVTGSYSGNTIYF
TGTGCCGTGACGGGCAGCTACTCTGGAAACACCATATATTTT
>TRBJ2-3|NA|TRBD1|TRBV10-3
CAISGQGDLPGWKDTQYF
TGTGCCATCAGTGGACAGGGGGACCTCCCGGGGTGGAAAGATACGCAGTATTTT
>TRBJ2-7|once|NA|TRBV30
CAWSSIYEQYF
TGTGCCTGGAGCTCAATCTACGAGCAGTACTTC
>TRBJ2-7|NA|NA|TRBV20-1
CSAPLEQYF
TGCAGTGCTCCCCTCGAGCAGTACTTC